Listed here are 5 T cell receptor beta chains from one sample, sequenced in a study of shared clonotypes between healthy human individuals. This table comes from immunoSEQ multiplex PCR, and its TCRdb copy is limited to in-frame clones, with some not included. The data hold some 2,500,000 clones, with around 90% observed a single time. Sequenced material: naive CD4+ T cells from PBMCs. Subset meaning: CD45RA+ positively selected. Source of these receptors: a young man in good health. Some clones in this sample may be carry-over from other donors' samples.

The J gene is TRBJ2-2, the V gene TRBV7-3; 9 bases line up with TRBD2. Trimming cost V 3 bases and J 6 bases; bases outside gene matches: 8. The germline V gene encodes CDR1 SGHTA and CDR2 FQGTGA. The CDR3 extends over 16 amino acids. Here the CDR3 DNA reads TGTGCCAGCAGCTTTTTAGCGGGAGCGTCATCCGGGGAGCTGTTTTTT. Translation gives CASSFLAGASSGELFF.

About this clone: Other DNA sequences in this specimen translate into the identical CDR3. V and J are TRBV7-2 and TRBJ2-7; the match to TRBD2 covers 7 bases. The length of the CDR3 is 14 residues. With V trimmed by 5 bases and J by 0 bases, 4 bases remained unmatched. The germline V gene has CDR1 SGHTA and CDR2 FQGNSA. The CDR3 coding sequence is TGTGCCAGCAGCATAAGCGGGAACTCCTACGAGCAGTACTTC. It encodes CASSISGNSYEQYF.

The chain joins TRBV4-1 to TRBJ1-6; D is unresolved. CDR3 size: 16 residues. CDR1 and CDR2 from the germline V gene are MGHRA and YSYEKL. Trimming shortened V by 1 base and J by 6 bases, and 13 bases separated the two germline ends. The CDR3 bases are TGCGCCAGCAGCCAAGGGTTTCCGGGCAGTAATTCACCCCTCCACTTT. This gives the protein CASSQGFPGSNSPLHF.

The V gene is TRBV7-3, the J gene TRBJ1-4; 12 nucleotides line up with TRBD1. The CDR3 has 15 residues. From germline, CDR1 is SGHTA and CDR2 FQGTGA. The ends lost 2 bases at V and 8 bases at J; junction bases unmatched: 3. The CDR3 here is CASSLGTGGLEKLFF. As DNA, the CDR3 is TGTGCCAGCAGCTTAGGGACAGGGGGCTTGGAAAAACTGTTTTTT.

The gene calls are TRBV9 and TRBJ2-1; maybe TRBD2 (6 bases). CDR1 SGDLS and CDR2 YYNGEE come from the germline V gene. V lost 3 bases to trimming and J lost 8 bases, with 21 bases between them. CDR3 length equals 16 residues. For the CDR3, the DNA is TGTGCCAGCAGCGCCAGACTAGTCCGAACCATATATGAGCAGTTCTTC. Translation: CASSARLVRTIYEQFF.